A selection of T cell receptor beta chains follows, all from one sample in a study of cytomegalovirus exposure and HLA in healthy donors. Using immunoSEQ multiplex PCR, the repertoire was profiled, and TCRdb retains in-frame clones only, with some absent. The data hold a few hundred thousand clones, with almost 85% observed a single time. Sequencing was carried out using PBMCs. These TCRs come from a middle-aged woman in good health and CMV-seropositive. CDR3s include the opening cysteine and the closing phenylalanine or tryptophan. Each record gives: D gene, J gene, clone size, V gene, CDR3 protein, CDR3 DNA. A D gene is named only where the DNA matches it firmly. Where a row states a size, it is once, few, many or the class of an expanded clone; other rows omit it.

-,TRBJ1-2,-,TRBV10-2,CASSADSYSGYTF,TGCGCCAGCAGTGCGGACAGCTATTCTGGCTACACCTTC
TRBD1,TRBJ1-2,once,TRBV5-1,CASSLGDRGLGYTF,TGCGCCAGCAGCTTGGGTGACAGGGGGCTTGGCTACACCTTC
-,TRBJ2-3,-,TRBV4-2,CASSPPGTDTQYF,TGTGCCAGCAGCCCCCCGGGGACAGATACGCAGTATTTT
TRBD1,TRBJ2-3,-,TRBV5-4,CASRGDRGPFSTDTQYF,TGTGCCAGCAGGGGTGACAGGGGGCCCTTTAGCACAGATACGCAGTATTTT
-,TRBJ1-5,-,TRBV6-1,CASRTVSNQPQHF,TGTGCCAGCAGAACAGTTAGCAATCAGCCCCAGCATTTT
TRBD1,TRBJ1-6,-,TRBV30,CAWSGVQGQNSPLHF,TGTGCCTGGAGTGGGGTACAGGGACAGAATTCACCCCTCCACTTT
-,TRBJ1-5,-,TRBV7-9,CASSLSGDFSNQPQHF,TGTGCCAGCAGCCTCTCGGGGGACTTTAGCAATCAGCCCCAGCATTTT
-,TRBJ2-7,-,TRBV10-3,CATSDRTYEQYF,TGTGCCACCTCGGACAGAACCTACGAGCAGTACTTC
TRBD1,TRBJ2-7,few,TRBV5-4,CASSLVRQGANEQYF,TGTGCCAGCAGCTTGGTGAGACAGGGGGCTAACGAGCAGTACTTC
TRBD1,TRBJ1-1,-,TRBV19,CASSIDHDRARRAFF,TGTGCCAGTAGTATAGACCACGACAGGGCGAGGCGCGCTTTCTTT
-,TRBJ1-1,-,TRBV7-9,CASSNTGPGAFF,TGTGCCAGCAGCAATACAGGGCCTGGTGCTTTCTTT
TRBD2,TRBJ2-1,-,TRBV27,CASSYTGLAGEERKNEQFF,TGTGCCAGCAGTTACACGGGACTAGCGGGAGAGGAACGGAAAAATGAGCAGTTCTTC
-,TRBJ1-5,-,TRBV19,CASSTYLKGDNQPQHF,TGTGCCAGTAGTACATACTTAAAAGGGGACAATCAGCCCCAGCATTTT
TRBD1,TRBJ2-7,-,TRBV6-6,CASSLQGDSLYEQYF,TGTGCCAGCAGTCTTCAGGGGGATTCGTTATACGAGCAGTACTTC
TRBD2,TRBJ2-7,-,TRBV2,CASRLPGTSGRNEQYF,TGTGCCAGCAGACTTCCCGGGACTAGCGGGAGGAACGAGCAGTACTTC
-,TRBJ2-1,once,TRBV27,CASRAGLNEQFF,TGTGCCAGCAGGGCAGGACTGAATGAGCAGTTCTTC
-,TRBJ1-5,-,TRBV30,CAWSTGREGSNQPQHF,TGTGCCTGGAGTACCGGCAGGGAGGGGAGCAATCAGCCCCAGCATTTT
TRBD1,TRBJ2-1,-,TRBV13,CASRRTGQGEQFF,TGTGCCAGCAGACGGACCGGACAGGGGGAGCAGTTCTTC
-,TRBJ1-1,-,TRBV7-9,CSSSLLLTRGDTEAFF,TGTTCCAGCAGCTTACTCCTGACTCGGGGGGACACTGAAGCTTTCTTT
TRBD1,TRBJ1-2,few,TRBV20-1,CSARGQGAGTF,TGCAGTGCTAGGGGACAGGGGGCCGGGACCTTC
-,TRBJ2-7,once,TRBV2,CASSRGGPYEQYF,TGTGCCAGCAGCAGGGGAGGGCCTTACGAGCAGTACTTC
TRBD2,TRBJ2-2,-,TRBV2,CASLAGTNTGELFF,TGTGCCAGCCTAGCGGGGACGAACACCGGGGAGCTGTTTTTT
TRBD1,TRBJ1-1,-,TRBV9,CASSDPRTGARGEAFF,TGTGCCAGCAGCGACCCCCGGACAGGGGCGAGGGGTGAAGCTTTCTTT
-,TRBJ2-3,-,TRBV9,CASSGRVSTDTQYF,TGTGCCAGCAGCGGGAGAGTTTCCACAGATACGCAGTATTTT
TRBD1,TRBJ2-7,-,TRBV6-1,CASRTGAYEQYF,TGTGCCAGCCGGACAGGGGCCTACGAGCAGTACTTC
TRBD1,TRBJ2-7,-,TRBV6-6,CATTGTVAYEQYF,TGTGCCACTACCGGGACAGTAGCCTACGAGCAGTACTTC
TRBD2,TRBJ2-1,-,TRBV28,CASSRGRGTSGRYMYEQFF,TGTGCCAGCAGCCGTGGGCGGGGGACTAGCGGGAGGTATATGTATGAGCAGTTCTTC
TRBD2,TRBJ2-1,-,TRBV27,CASSSLRTSGRDEQFF,TGTGCCAGCAGCAGCCTAAGAACTAGCGGGAGGGACGAGCAGTTCTTC
TRBD1,TRBJ2-1,-,TRBV4-3,CASSSQGADQFF,TGCGCCAGCAGCTCACAGGGGGCGGACCAGTTCTTC
-,TRBJ1-6,-,TRBV27,CASSFRQTNLNYNSPLHF,TGTGCCAGCAGTTTCAGGCAGACCAACCTGAACTATAATTCACCCCTCCACTTT
-,TRBJ2-3,-,TRBV5-1,CASSLPSGTDTQYF,TGCGCCAGCAGCTTGCCGAGCGGCACAGATACGCAGTATTTT
TRBD2,TRBJ2-5,-,TRBV11-1,CASRLSLAGETQYF,TGTGCCAGCAGGCTCTCGCTAGCGGGAGAGACCCAGTACTTC
-,TRBJ2-7,-,TRBV7-2,CASSLAPGVMYEQYF,TGTGCCAGCAGCTTAGCCCCGGGAGTGATGTACGAGCAGTACTTC